The 17 T cell receptor beta chains below were found in one sample sequenced in a study of B cell selection in AIRE deficiency. The sorted conventional CD4 T cells were gated as CD4+CD127+. Clones were read by immunoSEQ multiplex PCR, and TCRdb kept only the in-frame ones, dropping some. This sample has about 930 clones, with about 81% found just once. Sequenced material: conventional CD4+ T cells sorted from PBMCs. The receptors originated from a human donor with AIRE deficiency.

The rearrangement joins TRBV11-1 to TRBJ2-1, with a tentative D call TRBD2 (5 bases). V was shortened by 5 bases and J by 11 bases, with 16 bases between the two germline ends. CDR1 SGHAT and CDR2 FQDESV come from the germline V gene (reference sequence). CDR3 size: 13 residues. The CDR3 DNA is TGTGCCAGCAGCCCACCCGCCGGGAATCAGCAGTTCTTC. It yields the protein CASSPPAGNQQFF.

The V gene is TRBV7-9, the J gene TRBJ2-4, with 12 bases fitting TRBD2. This CDR3 comprises 15 residues. V shed 5 bases and J 5 bases; nucleotides not matched to a gene: 4. Germline CDR1 is SEHNR and CDR2 is FQNEAQ (reference sequence). The CDR3 loop reads CASSRLAGAENIQYF. The CDR3 DNA reads TGTGCCAGCAGCAGACTAGCGGGAGCGGAAAACATTCAGTACTTC.

This clone came up a few times. V and J are TRBV10-3 and TRBJ2-2; 7 bases are shared with TRBD2. J gave up 0 bases and V 6 bases, and 1 base lay outside the gene matches. Germline V CDR1 and CDR2: ENHRY, SYGVKD. The CDR3 is 14 amino acids. The DNA of the CDR3 is TGTGCCATCAGGCGGGAGTCGAACACCGGGGAGCTGTTTTTT. Encoded protein: CAIRRESNTGELFF.

The chain links TRBV4-1 to TRBJ2-2; perhaps TRBD2 as D (5 bases). V lost 1 base to trimming and J lost 1 base, with 16 bases between them. Germline CDR1 MGHRA, CDR2 YSYEKL. This CDR3 contains 18 residues. The CDR3: CASSQVGRVRLNTGELFF. The CDR3 DNA reads TGCGCCAGCAGCCAAGTGGGGAGAGTAAGACTGAACACCGGGGAGCTGTTTTTT.

The V gene is TRBV27, the J gene TRBJ1-4; 8 bases agree with TRBD1. This CDR3 has 13 residues. In germline, CDR1 is MNHEY, CDR2 SMNVEV (reference sequence). J lost 8 bases, V lost 5 bases, and 4 bases had no gene match. CDR3 DNA: TGTGCCAGCAGTCTGACAGGGGAGGAAAAACTGTTTTTT. Translating gives CASSLTGEEKLFF.

In this sample, this clone turned up a few times. The chain couples TRBV12-5 to TRBJ2-3; 9 bases are a match to TRBD2. The germline V gene has CDR1 LGHNT and CDR2 FRNRAP. CDR3 length equals 16 residues. V shed 4 bases and J 4 bases; nucleotides not matched to a gene: 9. CDR3 protein: CASGSGGSGSADTQYF. In nucleotides, the CDR3 is TGTGCTAGTGGTTCAGGGGGTAGCGGGAGTGCAGATACGCAGTATTTT.

The V call is TRBV6-1, the J call TRBJ2-1; D possibly corresponds to TRBD1 (5 bases). This CDR3 spans 13 amino acids. Germline-derived CDR1 and CDR2 are MNHNS and SASEGT. The V end was cut by 0 bases, the J end by 10 bases, with 10 bases between. This CDR3 reads CASSEARTGEQFF. The CDR3, as DNA: TGTGCCAGCAGTGAAGCTCGAACAGGAGAGCAGTTCTTC.

This chain links TRBV19 with TRBJ2-4, with 8 positions matching TRBD1. In germline, CDR1 is LNHDA, CDR2 SQIVND (reference sequence). Trimming took 7 bases from V and 9 from J; bases not matched to a gene: 20. This CDR3 region has 17 residues. CDR3 in amino acids: CASTQREQGDLLGIQYF. DNA for the CDR3: TGTGCCAGTACCCAAAGGGAACAGGGGGACCTCCTTGGCATTCAGTACTTC. The full variable domain, completed using reference TRBV19 and TRBJ2-4, is DGGITQSPKYLFRKEGQNVTLSCEQNLNHDAMYWYRQDPGQGLRLIYYSQIVNDFQKGDIAEGYSVSREKKESFPLTVTSAQKNPTAFYLCASTQREQGDLLGIQYFGAGTRLSVL.

The rearrangement uses TRBV6-5 and TRBJ1-1; 7 bases line up with TRBD1. CDR1 and CDR2 from the germline V gene are MNHEY and SVGAGI. The CDR3 contains 13 residues. The V gene end was trimmed by 2 bases and the J gene end by 11 bases; junction bases not matched to a gene: 8. The CDR3 is CASSYRDRRPAFF. The DNA for the CDR3 is TGTGCCAGCAGTTACCGGGACAGAAGGCCGGCTTTCTTT.

The rearrangement joins TRBV19 to TRBJ1-1; no clear D gene. The CDR3 runs 16 residues. The V end was cut by 7 bases, the J end by 1 base, with 19 bases between. Germline values: CDR1 LNHDA, CDR2 SQIVND (reference sequence). The CDR3 is CASTIQPQPSNTEAFF. CDR3 DNA: TGTGCCAGTACTATCCAACCCCAACCCTCGAACACTGAAGCTTTCTTT.

V gene TRBV9 combines with J gene TRBJ2-1, with 11 positions matching TRBD2. The J segment lost 5 bases and the V segment lost 4 bases, leaving 5 bases of the junction unmatched. This CDR3 is 15 amino acids long. Germline V gene data show CDR1 as SGDLS and CDR2 as YYNGEE. The CDR3 region has the DNA TGTGCCAGCAGCCCCCGGGGACTAGCGGACAATGAGCAGTTCTTC. Encoded protein: CASSPRGLADNEQFF.

The chain employs TRBV18 and TRBJ2-1; D unresolved. The V gene lost 2 bases and the J gene lost 1 base, with 9 bases spanning the gap. CDR3 size: 15 residues. Per the germline V gene, CDR1 is KGHSH and CDR2 is LQKENI. CDR3 sequence: CASSPRAGSYNEQFF. CDR3 DNA sequence: TGTGCCAGCTCACCAAGGGCTGGGTCCTACAATGAGCAGTTCTTC.

The V call is TRBV7-2, the J call TRBJ1-5; TRBD1 matches 8 bases. The CDR3 is 15 residues long. The V segment lost 4 bases and the J segment 4 bases; nucleotides outside the gene matches: 6. The germline V gene has CDR1 SGHTA and CDR2 FQGNSA. This CDR3 is CASSWRTGSNQPQHF. CDR3 sequence (DNA): TGTGCCAGCAGCTGGCGGACAGGGTCAAATCAGCCCCAGCATTTT.

J is TRBJ2-5 and V is TRBV2, with D unresolved. The CDR3 runs 15 residues. The V end was cut by 7 bases, the J end by 0 bases, with 15 bases between. The germline CDR1 and CDR2 sequences are SNHLY and FYNNEI. The CDR3 coding sequence is TGTGCCAGCAACCTGGAGCCCCCGTACCAAGAGACCCAGTACTTC. This gives the protein CASNLEPPYQETQYF. The full variable domain, with the rest looked up from reference TRBV2 and TRBJ2-5, is EPEVTQTPSHQVTQMGQEVILRCVPISNHLYFYWYRQILGQKVEFLVSFYNNEISEKSEIFDDQFSVERPDGSNFTLKIRSTKLEDSAMYFCASNLEPPYQETQYFGPGTRLLVL.

V and J are TRBV10-1 and TRBJ2-3, with D hard to call. Germline assignment: CDR1 WNHNN and CDR2 SYGVQD (reference sequence). Trimming pared 0 bases from V and 0 bases from J, leaving 16 bases between. CDR3 length: 18 residues. CDR3 sequence (DNA): TGCGCCAGCAGTGAGTCCGGTAACGGCAGACCGAGCACAGATACGCAGTATTTT. Amino acid sequence: CASSESGNGRPSTDTQYF.

The rearrangement links TRBV25-1 to TRBJ1-2, with a tentative D call TRBD1 (5 bases). Germline loops: CDR1 MGHDK, CDR2 SYGVNS. The CDR3 runs to 14 residues. Trimming took off 3 bases at V and 6 bases at J, with 14 bases between the two ends. The CDR3, as DNA: TGTGCCAGCAGTGACAACCAGGGTGTGCATGGCTACACCTTC. This gives the protein CASSDNQGVHGYTF.

V and J are TRBV25-1 and TRBJ1-4; 7 positions agree with TRBD1. The CDR3 has 15 residues. After removal of 10 bases from V and 2 bases from J, the junction contained 10 bases not matched to a gene. Germline-derived CDR1 and CDR2 are MGHDK and SYGVNS. This chain's CDR3 is CATGQLSSTNEKLFF. CDR3 in DNA: TGTGCCACGGGACAGTTGAGTTCGACTAATGAAAAACTGTTTTTT.